Presented here are 18 T cell receptor beta chains from one specimen sequenced in a study of Graves' ophthalmopathy and Graves' hyperthyroidism. The study amplified TCR beta CDR3 regions using RNA transcripts. First-round RT-PCR with HTBI primers preceded a second-round multiplex PCR. TCRdb analysed the multiplex PCR reads with MiXCR anew, one entry per CDR3 protein. The sample has about 620,000 distinct CDR3 sequences; about 20% are singletons. Sequenced: peripheral blood. The source is a young woman with stable Graves' hyperthyroidism. Some clones in this sample may be carry-over from other donors' samples.

The chain links TRBV5-1 to TRBJ2-5; the match to TRBD1 covers 10 bases. Germline values: CDR1 SGHRS, CDR2 YFSETQ. With 4 bases clipped from V and 5 bases from J, the junction kept 8 bases outside the gene matches. This CDR3 region has 15 residues. The CDR3 loop is CASSPGQGRGETQYF. Written as DNA, the CDR3 is TGCGCCAGCAGCCCGGGACAGGGGAGAGGGGAGACCCAGTACTTC.

This clonotype has ten or more counts. The chain joins TRBV20-1 to TRBJ1-2; D is possibly TRBD1 (6 bases). The CDR3 runs to 12 residues. Between the trimmed V and J ends, which lost 7 bases and 4 bases, there was a span of 13 bases. Germline-derived CDR1 and CDR2 are DFQATT and SNEGSKA (reference sequence). The CDR3 DNA sequence: TGCAGTGTTAAACAGGGACTCTATGGCTACACCTTC. The encoded protein is CSVKQGLYGYTF.

This clonotype has ten or more counts. The V gene is TRBV12-3 or TRBV12-4, the J gene TRBJ2-7; D uncertain. V gave up 7 bases and J gave up 2 bases, with 15 bases separating them. This CDR3 region has 14 residues. The CDR3: CASNFEDIPYEQYF. Written as DNA, the CDR3 is TGTGCCAGCAATTTCGAAGACATCCCCTACGAGCAGTACTTC.

In this sample, this clonotype turned up many times. V usage is TRBV4-1 and J usage is TRBJ1-1; no clear D gene. CDR3 length equals 14 residues. From germline, CDR1 is MGHRA and CDR2 YSYEKL. V was cut by 1 base and J by 10 bases, with 16 bases left in between. CDR3 nucleotides: TGCGCCAGCAGCCAAGTGGGTGTCGAGGAGGTAGCTTTCTTT. It is translated as CASSQVGVEEVAFF.

This clonotype was detected ten times or more. The chain joins TRBV5-1 to TRBJ1-2; unclear D gene. V lost 0 bases and J lost 3, with 6 bases in between. Germline assignment: CDR1 SGHRS and CDR2 YFSETQ. This CDR3 region has 13 residues. Here the CDR3 DNA reads TGCGCCAGCAGCTTGGCTTCCTACTATGGCTACACCTTC. Residues: CASSLASYYGYTF. Full variable domain (rest looked up from reference TRBV5-1 and TRBJ1-2): KAGVTQTPRYLIKTRGQQVTLSCSPISGHRSVSWYQQTPGQGLQFLFEYFSETQRNKGNFPGRFSGRQFSNSRSEMNVSTLELGDSALYLCASSLASYYGYTFGSGTRLTVV.

V gene TRBV9 combines with J gene TRBJ2-2; D is unresolved. The CDR3 sequence is 15 residues long. V was clipped by 2 bases and J by 2 bases, with 10 bases between them. Germline CDR1 is SGDLS and CDR2 is YYNGEE. CDR3 DNA sequence: TGTGCCAGCAGCGTTAGCACAGCTAACACCGGGGAGCTGTTTTTT. The encoded protein is CASSVSTANTGELFF.

V usage is TRBV12-3 or TRBV12-4 and J usage is TRBJ1-1; TRBD1 matches 8 bases. Trimming removed 3 bases from V and 3 bases from J; junction bases left unmatched: 3. CDR3 length equals 14 residues. The CDR3 DNA reads TGTGCCAGCAGTTTCAGGGGGCCTGACACTGAAGCTTTCTTT. Its protein product is CASSFRGPDTEAFF.

In this sample, this clonotype turned up many times. The rearrangement uses TRBV29-1 and TRBJ1-1; 8 nucleotides line up with TRBD1. Germline loops: CDR1 SQVTM, CDR2 ANQGSEA. The CDR3 length is 13 residues. Trimming removed 6 bases from V and 1 base from J; junction bases left unmatched: 4. The CDR3 DNA follows: TGCAGCGTGGTAGGACAGGGGAACACTGAAGCTTTCTTT. Translating it yields CSVVGQGNTEAFF.

This clonotype was counted ten times or more. This chain links TRBV11-2 with TRBJ2-7; perhaps TRBD2 as D (7 bases). Trimming cost V 7 bases and J 5 bases, with 24 bases left between them. The germline V gene encodes CDR1 SGHAT and CDR2 FQNNGV. This CDR3 comprises 16 residues. The CDR3 nucleotides are TGTGCCAGCACTCAAGGGGGGGTCCTAACGTCCCACGAGCAGTACTTC. This codes for CASTQGGVLTSHEQYF.

The chain recombines TRBV29-1 with TRBJ2-7; TRBD2 is a possible D gene (6 bases). Germline CDR1 SQVTM, CDR2 ANQGSEA. Trimming took 1 base from V and 3 from J, leaving 10 bases between them. The CDR3 loop spans 13 amino acids. The CDR3 sequence: CSVEATRGYEQYF. DNA for the CDR3: TGCAGCGTTGAAGCGACTAGGGGCTACGAGCAGTACTTC.

There are many counts of this clonotype. The V and J genes are TRBV6-5 and TRBJ2-7; 9 bases fit TRBD1. This CDR3 is 14 amino acids long. From germline, CDR1 is MNHEY and CDR2 SVGAGI. The V gene end was trimmed by 6 bases and the J gene end by 5 bases; junction bases not matched to a gene: 8. The CDR3 coding sequence is TGTGCCAGCAGCTTAAACAGGGGGCCCGACGAGCAGTACTTC. Translated: CASSLNRGPDEQYF.

Ten or more counts support this clonotype. The rearrangement uses TRBV7-8 and TRBJ2-7; D possibly corresponds to TRBD2 (5 bases). The germline CDR1 and CDR2 sequences are SGHVS and FQNEAQ. V dropped 5 bases and J dropped 0 bases, with 11 bases sitting between them. CDR3 length: 14 amino acids. The CDR3, as DNA: TGTGCCAGCAGCCCCCAGGACTTCTCCTACGAGCAGTACTTC. Encoded protein: CASSPQDFSYEQYF.

This chain uses TRBV6-5 with TRBJ2-5; tentative D call: TRBD2 (6 bases). The CDR3 runs 15 residues. Trimming removed 0 bases at V and 5 bases at J, with 13 bases between. The germline V gene has CDR1 MNHEY and CDR2 SVGAGI. The CDR3 spells CASSYSPEGGETQYF. In nucleotides, the CDR3 is TGTGCCAGCAGTTACTCCCCGGAGGGCGGGGAGACCCAGTACTTC.

This clonotype has a count of ten or more. The V call is TRBV2, the J call TRBJ1-1, with no clear D. The V end was cut by 0 bases, the J end by 11 bases, with 13 bases between. The CDR3 has 13 amino acids. Germline V gene lookup returns CDR1 SNHLY and CDR2 FYNNEI. CDR3 nucleotide sequence: TGTGCCAGCAGTGAAGCCCCTGGGAGGGAGGCTTTCTTT. This sequence encodes CASSEAPGREAFF.

This clonotype was recorded once. The chain links TRBV6-1 to TRBJ2-5; 12 positions agree with TRBD1. V gave up 8 bases and J gave up 5 bases; unmatched junction bases: 9. CDR1 and CDR2 from the germline V gene are MNHNS and SASEGT. CDR3 size: 15 residues. For the CDR3, the DNA is TGTGCCAGCTGGCCGGGACAGGGGGCGCGGGAGACCCAGTACTTC. It encodes CASWPGQGARETQYF.

This clonotype was recorded many times. The rearrangement uses TRBV29-1 and TRBJ2-5; D may be TRBD1 or TRBD2 (6 bases each). Germline-derived CDR1 and CDR2 are SQVTM and ANQGSEA. The CDR3 is made up of 14 amino acids. V dropped 6 bases and J dropped 5 bases, with 19 bases sitting between them. The CDR3 loop reads CSVCTPGGRETQYF. CDR3 in DNA: TGCAGCGTCTGTACCCCCGGGGGCCGGGAGACCCAGTACTTC.

There are a few counts of this clonotype. The rearrangement uses TRBV7-9 and TRBJ2-7; D may match TRBD1 or TRBD2 (5 bases each). Trimming took off 5 bases at V and 1 base at J, with 15 bases between the two ends. The CDR3 is 15 amino acids. CDR1 is SEHNR, CDR2 FQNEAQ, per germline (reference sequence). This chain's CDR3 is CASSHTGTVSYEQYF. The CDR3 DNA reads TGTGCCAGCAGCCACACCGGGACCGTATCCTACGAGCAGTACTTC.

This clonotype was found many times. The gene calls are TRBV5-1 and TRBJ1-2; a possible D gene is TRBD1 (5 bases). Germline-derived CDR1 and CDR2 are SGHRS and YFSETQ. V dropped 3 bases and J dropped 5 bases, with 20 bases sitting between them. The length of the CDR3 is 16 residues. CDR3 residues: CASSSGTQGSLYGYTF. The CDR3 bases are TGCGCCAGCAGCTCCGGCACGCAGGGTTCACTGTATGGCTACACCTTC.